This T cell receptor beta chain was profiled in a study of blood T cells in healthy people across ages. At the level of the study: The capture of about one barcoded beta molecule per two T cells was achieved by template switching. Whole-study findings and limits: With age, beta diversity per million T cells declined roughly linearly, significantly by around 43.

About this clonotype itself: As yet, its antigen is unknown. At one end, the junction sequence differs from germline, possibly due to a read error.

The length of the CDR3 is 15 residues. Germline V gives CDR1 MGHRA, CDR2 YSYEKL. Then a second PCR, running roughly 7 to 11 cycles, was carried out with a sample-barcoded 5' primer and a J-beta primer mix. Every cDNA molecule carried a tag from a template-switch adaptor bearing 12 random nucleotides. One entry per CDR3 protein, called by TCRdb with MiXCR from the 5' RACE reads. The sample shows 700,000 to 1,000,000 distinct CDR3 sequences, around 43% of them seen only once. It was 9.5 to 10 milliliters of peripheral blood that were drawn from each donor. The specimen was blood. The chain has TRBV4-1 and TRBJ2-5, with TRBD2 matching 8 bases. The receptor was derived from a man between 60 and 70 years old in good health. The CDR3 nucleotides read TGCGTCAGCAGCCAAGGACGGGGGGGGCAAGAGACCCAGTACTTC. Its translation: CVSSQGRGGQETQYF.